This T cell receptor (beta chain) was found in a study of blood T cell repertoires in COVID-19. Study at large: Samples of COVID-19 (acute and convalescent) were obtained from the United States, Italy and Spain. PBMCs, B-cell-depleted T cells, or T cells were the source of the cDNA or gDNA that made up the material.

Under the authors' procedure: Reference gene primers were amplified, and this amplification served to estimate nucleated cell counts. Produced via immunoSEQ multiplex PCR; TCRdb's table is partial and in-frame only. V and J calls plus clone size are reproduced from that table; the DNA served to infer D and trimming. The data show 110,000 to 150,000 clones, with about 80% seen just once and 6% to 7.5% held by the top ten. Sequenced input: peripheral blood. This clonotype was sampled from a human donor in a cohort sampled during active COVID-19.

CDR3 sequence: CASSLLGLAGGRNEQFF. CDR3 DNA sequence: TGTGCCAGCAGCTTGTTAGGGTTAGCGGGGGGGCGAAATGAGCAGTTCTTC. V usage is TRBV5-6 and J usage is TRBJ2-1, with 11 bases identical to TRBD2. The length of the CDR3 is 17 residues. The V segment lost 1 base and the J segment 7 bases; nucleotides outside the gene matches: 10. Germline-derived CDR1 and CDR2 are SGHDT and YYEEEE.